Each of the 3 T cell receptor beta chains below was sequenced from the same sample in a study of blood T cells in healthy people across ages. Combining a sample-barcoded 5' primer with a J-beta primer mix, a second PCR ran for 7 to 11 cycles. MiXCR was run by TCRdb on the 5' RACE reads, yielding one entry per CDR3 protein. This table holds about 1.5 million distinct CDR3 sequences, 42% found once. Sequencing was carried out using blood. These receptors came from a woman under 30 in good health.

The chain carries TRBV6-2 or TRBV6-3 and TRBJ2-7; a weak D match, TRBD2 (5 bases). This CDR3 is 14 amino acids long. V lost 6 bases and J 0 bases, leaving 12 bases between the germline ends. Germline CDR1 reads MNHEY; CDR2 reads SVGEGT. The CDR3 bases are TGTGCCAGCAGGCAGGACGGGATCTCCTACGAGCAGTACTTC. Protein product: CASRQDGISYEQYF.

The rearrangement joins TRBV18 to TRBJ2-7; 8 nucleotides align to TRBD1. Germline trimming cut 8 bases from V and 5 bases from J; bases unmatched to any gene: 11. There are 14 residues in the CDR3. From germline, CDR1 is KGHSH and CDR2 LQKENI. The chain's CDR3 is CASAVAGGYHEQYF. CDR3 DNA sequence: TGTGCCAGCGCTGTTGCAGGGGGCTATCACGAGCAGTACTTC.

V is TRBV20-1 and J is TRBJ1-1, with D uncertain. This CDR3 has 17 residues. The ends were cut back, 6 bases at V and 0 bases at J, with 23 bases in the middle. The V gene's germline CDR1 is DFQATT and CDR2 SNEGSKA (reference sequence). The CDR3 sequence: CSAPDRKSPAMNTEAFF. The CDR3 nucleotides read TGCAGTGCCCCAGATAGGAAGTCCCCGGCTATGAACACTGAAGCTTTCTTT.